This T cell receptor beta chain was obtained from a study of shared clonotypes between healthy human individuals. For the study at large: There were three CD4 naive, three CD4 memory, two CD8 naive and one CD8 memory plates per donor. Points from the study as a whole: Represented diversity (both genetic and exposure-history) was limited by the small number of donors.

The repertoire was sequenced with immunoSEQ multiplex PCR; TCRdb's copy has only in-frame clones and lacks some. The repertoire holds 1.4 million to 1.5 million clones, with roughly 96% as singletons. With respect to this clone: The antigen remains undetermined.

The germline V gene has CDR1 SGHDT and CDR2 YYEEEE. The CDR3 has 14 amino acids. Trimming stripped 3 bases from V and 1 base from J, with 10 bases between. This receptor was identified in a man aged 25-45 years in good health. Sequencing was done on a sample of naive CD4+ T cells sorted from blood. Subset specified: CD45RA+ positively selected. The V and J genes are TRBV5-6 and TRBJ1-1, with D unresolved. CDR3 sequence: CASSSGWANTEAFF. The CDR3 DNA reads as TGTGCCAGCAGCTCGGGGTGGGCGAACACTGAAGCTTTCTTT.